This TCR beta chain came from a study of blood T cell repertoires in COVID-19. V was pared by 6 bases and J by 5 bases, with 5 bases of the junction left unmatched. Germline V gives CDR1 LNHNV, CDR2 YYDKDF (reference sequence). The CDR3 length is 14 residues. Per the original methods: Nucleated cell counts were estimated from reference gene primer amplification. Sequenced by immunoSEQ multiplex PCR; TCRdb stores in-frame clones only, minus some. V and J calls and clone size are given by that table; D and trimming were obtained from the DNA. The data show some 28,000 clones, with approximately 90% seen just once and about 10% held by the top ten.

The sequenced material came from peripheral blood. This TCR was sampled from a human donor in a cohort sampled during active COVID-19. The chain has TRBV15 and TRBJ2-7, with 12 bases fitting TRBD2. The CDR3 loop reads CATSLAGGRNEQYF. The CDR3 coding sequence is TGTGCCACCAGTCTAGCGGGAGGGCGGAACGAGCAGTACTTC.